These 15 T cell receptor beta chains originate from one sample sequenced in a study of Ad26.COV2.S vaccination and SARS-CoV-2 variants. Libraries were prepared by immunoSEQ multiplex PCR; TCRdb keeps only in-frame clonotypes and omits some of them. The table includes about 480,000 clones, roughly nine tenths detected once. As to treatment: 15 to 20 received Ad26.COV2.S at low or high dose, single or two shots; several received placebo; per-sample allocation not given. Material that was analyzed had been drawn on day 63 after the first vaccine or placebo injection. Sequenced material: peripheral blood, taken in a trial of Ad26.COV2.S vaccine versus placebo. The origin of the receptors is a person between 18 and 60 years old who received the Ad26.COV2.S COVID-19 vaccine or a placebo.

This chain uses TRBV18 with TRBJ2-1, with D perhaps TRBD2 (6 bases). Trimming removed 4 bases from V and 2 bases from J, with 12 bases in between. This CDR3 has 15 residues. In germline, CDR1 is KGHSH, CDR2 LQKENI. CDR3 sequence: CASSRAGNTYNEQFF. CDR3 DNA: TGTGCCAGCTCACGTGCGGGAAATACCTACAATGAGCAGTTCTTC.

The chain joins TRBV19 to TRBJ2-1, with no clear D. Germline assignment: CDR1 LNHDA and CDR2 SQIVND (reference sequence). Between the trimmed V and J ends, which lost 6 bases and 6 bases, there was a span of 15 bases. This CDR3 has 14 residues. CDR3 in amino acids: CASRESVWGNEQFF. DNA of the CDR3: TGTGCCAGTAGGGAGAGTGTTTGGGGCAATGAGCAGTTCTTC.

The genes are TRBV30 and TRBJ2-2; a possible D gene is TRBD2 (5 bases). V was shortened by 3 bases and J by 7 bases, with 12 bases between the two germline ends. This CDR3 region has 13 residues. The germline CDR1 and CDR2 sequences are GTSNPN and SVGIG (reference sequence). The CDR3 DNA follows: TGTGCCTGGAGCCTACGGGGTAACGGGGAGCTGTTTTTT. This encodes CAWSLRGNGELFF. Drawing the rest from reference TRBV30 and TRBJ2-2, the complete variable domain is SQTIHQWPATLVQPVGSPLSLECTVEGTSNPNLYWYRQAAGRGLQLLFYSVGIGQISSEVPQNLSASRPQDRQFILSSKKLLLSDSGFYLCAWSLRGNGELFFGEGSRLTVL.

This chain uses TRBV6-2 or TRBV6-3 with TRBJ1-2; D perhaps matches TRBD1 (6 bases). In germline, CDR1 is MNHEY, CDR2 SVGEGT. Trimming shortened V by 6 bases and J by 0 bases, and 20 bases separated the two germline ends. The length of the CDR3 is 17 residues. The chain's CDR3 is CASSPFPGTQANYGYTF. In nucleotides, the CDR3 is TGTGCCAGCAGCCCGTTCCCAGGGACACAAGCTAACTATGGCTACACCTTC.

The V call is TRBV6-5, the J call TRBJ2-7; TRBD1 might be the D (5 bases). The V gene lost 9 bases and the J gene lost 2 bases, with 14 bases spanning the gap. Per the germline V gene, CDR1 is MNHEY and CDR2 is SVGAGI. CDR3 length: 13 residues. The CDR3 here is CASSPGSPYEQYF. CDR3 nucleotides: TGTGCCAGTTCGCCAGGGTCTCCCTACGAGCAGTACTTC.

The V and J genes are TRBV7-2 and TRBJ1-5; no clear D. The CDR3 has 13 amino acids. V was shortened by 6 bases and J by 3 bases, with 9 bases between the two germline ends. Germline V gives CDR1 SGHTA, CDR2 FQGNSA. The CDR3 DNA reads as TGTGCCAGCAGGGCACAGCCCAATCAGCCCCAGCATTTT. It encodes CASRAQPNQPQHF.

V gene TRBV6-2 or TRBV6-3 combines with J gene TRBJ2-5, with D unclear. V was trimmed by 7 bases and J by 5 bases, leaving 14 bases between them. Looked up from germline, CDR1 is MNHEY and CDR2 is SVGEGT. This CDR3 is built from 13 residues. CDR3 nucleotide sequence: TGTGCCAGCAACCCCCAACGGGTTGAGACCCAGTACTTC. Its protein is CASNPQRVETQYF.

The chain links TRBV18 to TRBJ1-2; D remains ambiguous. The germline CDR1 and CDR2 sequences are KGHSH and LQKENI. This CDR3 comprises 15 residues. Trimming removed 3 bases at V and 10 bases at J, with 21 bases between. Here the CDR3 reads CASSPRGRSAMLYTF. The CDR3 DNA reads TGTGCCAGCTCACCCCGGGGAAGGTCTGCGATGCTCTACACCTTC.

The chain employs TRBV7-8 and TRBJ2-6; no definite D call. Deletions cut 0 bases from V and 2 bases from J, with 20 bases between. The CDR3 sequence is 20 residues long. CDR1 is SGHVS, CDR2 FQNEAQ, per germline. CDR3 coding DNA: TGTGCCAGCAGCTTAGCGTACTTAGGTAGGATAGAACCTGGGGCCAACGTCCTGACTTTC. Its translation: CASSLAYLGRIEPGANVLTF.

The J gene is TRBJ2-3, the V gene TRBV7-5. TRBV7-5 is tagged as a pseudogene. This CDR3 spans 16 amino acids. The CDR3 DNA is TGTGCCAGAAGCTTTACCCGGGCCAGTAGCACAGATACGCAGTATTTT. It is translated as CARSFTRASSTDTQYF.

V gene TRBV6-5 combines with J gene TRBJ2-5; D is possibly TRBD2 (6 bases). The CDR3 contains 13 residues. Between the trimmed V and J ends, which lost 11 bases and 4 bases, there was a span of 17 bases. Germline V gene sequence: CDR1 MNHEY, CDR2 SVGAGI. CDR3 residues: CAAQVPGGETQYF. In nucleotides, the CDR3 is TGTGCCGCCCAGGTCCCCGGGGGAGAGACCCAGTACTTC.

This clone came up once. The genes are TRBV30 and TRBJ1-1; TRBD1 matches 7 bases. Germline values: CDR1 GTSNPN, CDR2 SVGIG (reference sequence). J was trimmed by 4 bases and V by 3 bases; bases with no gene match: 5. The CDR3 sequence is 13 residues long. This chain's CDR3 is CAWRGDRATEAFF. The CDR3, as DNA: TGTGCCTGGAGGGGCGACAGGGCCACTGAAGCTTTCTTT.

The rearrangement links TRBV24-1 to TRBJ2-5; D is uncertain. The CDR3 runs to 13 residues. Germline V gene data show CDR1 as KGHDR and CDR2 as SFDVKD. Deletions cut 3 bases from V and 5 bases from J, with 9 bases between. CDR3 nucleotide sequence: TGTGCCACCAGTGATACGTACCGGGAGACCCAGTACTTC. Protein sequence: CATSDTYRETQYF.

The chain combines TRBV6-4 with TRBJ1-1; TRBD1 aligns across 8 bases. This CDR3 is 13 amino acids long. Germline assignment: CDR1 MRHNA and CDR2 SNTAGT. The V and J ends lost 2 bases and 11 bases, in that order; junction bases with no gene match: 7. In DNA form, the CDR3 reads TGTGCCAGCAGTGACGGCCAGGGGGCGAGGGCTTTCTTT. Translated, it gives CASSDGQGARAFF.

The genes are TRBV5-8 and TRBJ2-3; possible D gene TRBD1, 6 bases. CDR3 length: 16 residues. V was trimmed by 1 base and J by 0 bases, leaving 12 bases between them. Germline CDR1 and CDR2: SGHTS and YDEGEE. The DNA for the CDR3 is TGTGCCAGCAGCTTGATATCGGACAGAAGCACAGATACGCAGTATTTT. Encoded protein: CASSLISDRSTDTQYF.